This entry describes one TCR beta chain. What it binds is not known. This sample stems from a study of T cells in Graves' hyperthyroidism and ophthalmopathy. Authors of the study amplified TCR beta CDR3 regions from RNA transcripts. During a first-round RT-PCR of the TCR CDR3, the HTBI primer set was used. TCRdb re-analysed the multiplex PCR reads in MiXCR, keeping a single row per CDR3 protein. This table holds about 580,000 distinct CDR3 sequences, approximately 44% found once. Study conclusions and caveats: Separation of ophthalmopathy from stable hyperthyroidism was achieved by a 13 V-J model.

Per germline, CDR1 SQVTM and CDR2 ANQGSEA. This CDR3 region has 11 residues. Trimming removed 7 bases from V and 5 bases from J, with 9 bases in between. The chain joins TRBV29-1 to TRBJ1-5, with a weak D call TRBD1 (5 bases). The TCR was taken from a woman between 18 and 30 years old with Graves' hyperthyroidism. Specimen: peripheral blood or thyroid tissue (not recorded which). The CDR3 is CSAQGDQPQHF. The CDR3 bases are TGCAGCGCGCAGGGCGATCAGCCCCAGCATTTT.